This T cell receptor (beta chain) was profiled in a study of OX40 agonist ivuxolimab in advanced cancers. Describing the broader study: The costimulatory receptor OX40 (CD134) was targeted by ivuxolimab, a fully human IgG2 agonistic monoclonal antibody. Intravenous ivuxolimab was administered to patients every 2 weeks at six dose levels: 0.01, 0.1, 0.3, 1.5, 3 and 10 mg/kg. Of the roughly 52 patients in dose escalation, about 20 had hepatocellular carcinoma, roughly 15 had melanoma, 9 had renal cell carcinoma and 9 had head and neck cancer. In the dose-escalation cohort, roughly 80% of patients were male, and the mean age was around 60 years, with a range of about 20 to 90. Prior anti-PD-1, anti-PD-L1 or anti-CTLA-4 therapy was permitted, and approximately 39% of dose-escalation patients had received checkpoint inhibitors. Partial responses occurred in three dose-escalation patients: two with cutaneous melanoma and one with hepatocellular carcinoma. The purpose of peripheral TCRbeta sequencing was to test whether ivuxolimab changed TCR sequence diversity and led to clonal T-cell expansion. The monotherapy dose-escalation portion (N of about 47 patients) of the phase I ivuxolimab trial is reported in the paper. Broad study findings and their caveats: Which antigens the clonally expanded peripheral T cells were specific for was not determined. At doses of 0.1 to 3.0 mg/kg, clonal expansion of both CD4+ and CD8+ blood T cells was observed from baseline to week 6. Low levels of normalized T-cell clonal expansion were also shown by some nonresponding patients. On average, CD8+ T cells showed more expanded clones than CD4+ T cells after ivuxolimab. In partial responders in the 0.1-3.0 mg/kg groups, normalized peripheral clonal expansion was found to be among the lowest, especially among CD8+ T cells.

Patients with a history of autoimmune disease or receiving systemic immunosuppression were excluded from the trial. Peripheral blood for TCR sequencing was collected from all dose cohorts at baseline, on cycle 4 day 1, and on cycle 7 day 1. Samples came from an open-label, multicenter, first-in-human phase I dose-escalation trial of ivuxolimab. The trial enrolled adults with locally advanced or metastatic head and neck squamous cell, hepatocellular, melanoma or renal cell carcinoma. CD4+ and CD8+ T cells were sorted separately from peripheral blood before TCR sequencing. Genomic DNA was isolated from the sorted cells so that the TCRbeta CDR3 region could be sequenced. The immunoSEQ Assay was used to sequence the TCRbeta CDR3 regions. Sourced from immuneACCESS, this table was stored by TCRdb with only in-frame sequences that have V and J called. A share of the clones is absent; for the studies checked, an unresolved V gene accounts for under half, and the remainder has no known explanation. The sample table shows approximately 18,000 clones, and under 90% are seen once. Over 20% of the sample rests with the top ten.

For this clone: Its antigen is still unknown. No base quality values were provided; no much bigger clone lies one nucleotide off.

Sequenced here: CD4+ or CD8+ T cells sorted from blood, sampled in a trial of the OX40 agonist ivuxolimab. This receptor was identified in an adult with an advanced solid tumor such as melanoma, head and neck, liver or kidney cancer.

The CDR3: CSVSPGTSNQPQHF. The DNA reads TGCAGCGTCTCACCCGGGACTAGCAATCAGCCCCAGCATTTT. The rearranged segments are TRBV29-1 and TRBJ1-5; TRBD1 is a weak D gene call, 5 bases matching. Inclusive of the bounding cysteine and phenylalanine, the CDR3 is 14 residues long. The DNA shown is the 42-base CDR3, in frame from base 1. Trimming at the junction amounts to 6 bases on V and 0 bases on J, and the germline ends lie 12 bases apart. The germline V gene gives CDR1 as SQVTM and CDR2 as ANQGSEA.